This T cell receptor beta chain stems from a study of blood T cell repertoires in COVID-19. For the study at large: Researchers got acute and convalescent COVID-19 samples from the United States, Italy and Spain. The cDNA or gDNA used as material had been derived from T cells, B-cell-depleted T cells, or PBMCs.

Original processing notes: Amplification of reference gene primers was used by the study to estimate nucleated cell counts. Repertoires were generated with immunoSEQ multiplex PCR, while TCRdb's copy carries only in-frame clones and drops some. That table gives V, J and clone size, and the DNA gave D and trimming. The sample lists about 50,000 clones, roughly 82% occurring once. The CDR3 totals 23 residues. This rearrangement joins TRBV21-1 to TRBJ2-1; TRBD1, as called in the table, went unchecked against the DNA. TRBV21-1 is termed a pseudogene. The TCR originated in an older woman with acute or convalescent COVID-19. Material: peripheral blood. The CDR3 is CASSKDPSPRGRSCPVTYNEQFF. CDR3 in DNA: TGTGCCAGCAGCAAAGACCCTTCACCCAGGGGAAGGTCGTGCCCGGTTACCTACAATGAGCAGTTCTTC.